Below are 11 T cell receptor beta chains sequenced from a single sample in a study of OX40 agonist ivuxolimab in advanced cancers. The protocol was immunoSEQ multiplex PCR, while the TCRdb copy is restricted to in-frame clones and leaves out a portion. The table includes roughly 60,000 clones, roughly 84% detected once. The source was CD4+ or CD8+ T cells sorted from blood, collected in a trial of the OX40 agonist ivuxolimab. The receptors derive from an adult with an advanced solid tumor such as melanoma, head and neck, liver or kidney cancer.

The rearrangement uses TRBV4-2 and TRBJ2-5; 8 bases map to TRBD1. The CDR3 sequence is 14 residues long. The V gene's germline CDR1 is LGHNA and CDR2 YNFKEQ. Trimming removed 4 bases from V and 5 bases from J; junction bases left unmatched: 6. CDR3 sequence (DNA): TGTGCCAGCAGCCTTCGGACAGGGAGGGAGACCCAGTACTTC. Translation gives CASSLRTGRETQYF.

The rearrangement joins TRBV7-9 to TRBJ2-5; the match to TRBD2 covers 7 bases. The germline gives CDR1 SEHNR, CDR2 FQNEAQ (reference sequence). V trimming: 5 bases; J trimming: 2 bases; junction bases outside the gene matches: 8. The CDR3 extends over 15 amino acids. CDR3 DNA: TGTGCCAGCAGCCCACCAGCGGGGTTTCAAGAGACCCAGTACTTC. It yields the protein CASSPPAGFQETQYF. The variable domain in full, completed from reference TRBV7-9 and TRBJ2-5, reads DTGVSQNPRHKITKRGQNVTFRCDPISEHNRLYWYRQTLGQGPEFLTYFQNEAQLEKSRLLSDRFSAERPKGSFSTLEIQRTEQGDSAMYLCASSPPAGFQETQYFGPGTRLLVL.

The chain carries TRBV6-1 and TRBJ1-4, with a tentative D call TRBD1 (5 bases). The CDR3 has 15 residues. V dropped 0 bases and J dropped 3 bases, with 8 bases sitting between them. Germline V gene lookup returns CDR1 MNHNS and CDR2 SASEGT. CDR3 sequence (DNA): TGTGCCAGCAGTGAAGCCTGGGGGGCTAATGAAAAACTGTTTTTT. Translation: CASSEAWGANEKLFF.

J is TRBJ2-7 and V is TRBV27; TRBD2 aligns across 12 bases. This CDR3 is 18 amino acids long. V gave up 1 base and J gave up 2 bases; unmatched junction bases: 9. Germline V gene data show CDR1 as MNHEY and CDR2 as SMNVEV (reference sequence). The CDR3 DNA is TGTGCCAGCAGTTTATTTCCCCCAAGACTAGCGGGGGCCTACGAGCAGTACTTC. Translation: CASSLFPPRLAGAYEQYF.

The V and J genes are TRBV29-1 and TRBJ2-1; D uncertain. Trimming pared 3 bases from V and 4 bases from J, leaving 10 bases between. Germline V gives CDR1 SQVTM, CDR2 ANQGSEA. The CDR3 is 13 residues long. CDR3 nucleotides: TGCAGCGTTGAGCCGGCGAAGTACAATGAGCAGTTCTTC. It encodes CSVEPAKYNEQFF.

The V gene is TRBV30, the J gene TRBJ1-6; tentatively, D is TRBD1 (6 bases). V lost 0 bases and J 7 bases, leaving 13 bases between the germline ends. This CDR3 has 15 amino acids. In germline, CDR1 is GTSNPN, CDR2 SVGIG (reference sequence). CDR3 DNA: TGTGCCTGGAGTGTACAAGGGCAGGGGAATTCACCCCTCCACTTT. This translates into CAWSVQGQGNSPLHF.

The rearrangement joins TRBV10-1 to TRBJ1-1; 8 bases fit TRBD1. Trimming removed 8 bases from V and 5 bases from J; junction bases left unmatched: 4. The CDR3 has 12 residues. The germline V gene has CDR1 WNHNN and CDR2 SYGVQD (reference sequence). CDR3 DNA: TGCGCCAGCCGAGGACAGGGAACTGAAGCTTTCTTT. Translating it yields CASRGQGTEAFF.

V usage is TRBV10-2 and J usage is TRBJ2-7, with D possibly matching TRBD1 (6 bases). V shed 6 bases and J shed 6 bases, with 21 bases lying between them. Germline V gene data show CDR1 as WSHSY and CDR2 as SAAADI. The CDR3 is 15 residues long. In nucleotides, the CDR3 is TGCGCCAGCAGCGAAATACGGGGACACGTCACCGAGCAGTACTTC. Amino acids: CASSEIRGHVTEQYF.

V gene TRBV5-5 combines with J gene TRBJ2-6; no reliable D call. The CDR3 is made up of 17 amino acids. Germline lookup yields CDR1 SGHKS and CDR2 YYEKEE (reference sequence). V lost 0 bases to trimming and J lost 2 bases, with 12 bases between them. In DNA form, the CDR3 reads TGTGCCAGCAGCTTGGTAGGGTTTGGCGCTGGGGCCAACGTCCTGACTTTC. It is translated as CASSLVGFGAGANVLTF.

The V and J genes are TRBV27 and TRBJ2-3; D unclear. Germline values: CDR1 MNHEY, CDR2 SMNVEV (reference sequence). V lost 3 bases to trimming and J lost 0 bases, with 7 bases between them. The CDR3 is 14 residues long. CDR3 in amino acids: CASSLASSTDTQYF. The CDR3 nucleotides read TGTGCCAGCAGTTTGGCCTCTAGCACAGATACGCAGTATTTT.

J is TRBJ2-5 and V is TRBV19; TRBD2 aligns across 13 bases. V gave up 6 bases and J gave up 2 bases; unmatched junction bases: 3. This CDR3 has 15 residues. Per the germline V gene, CDR1 is LNHDA and CDR2 is SQIVND (reference sequence). Written as DNA, the CDR3 is TGTGCCAGTAGAAGGACTAGCGGGGGACAAGAGACCCAGTACTTC. Translating it yields CASRRTSGGQETQYF.